One and the same sample provided the 19 T cell receptor beta chains below, sequenced in a study of T cell responses to AZD1222 COVID-19 vaccine. Clones were sequenced by immunoSEQ multiplex PCR, and TCRdb holds only the in-frame ones, with some missing. Here the sample spans 180,000 or so clones, 80% to 95% being singletons. The sequencing here drew on peripheral blood, taken 28 days after the second AZD1222 dose. These receptor sequences come from an adult who received the AZD1222 COVID-19 vaccine.

This chain uses TRBV19 with TRBJ1-1; D call uncertain. The V and J ends lost 7 bases and 0 bases respectively, with 15 bases between them. The CDR3 length is 15 residues. CDR1 is LNHDA, CDR2 SQIVND, per germline (reference sequence). The CDR3 DNA reads TGTGCCAGTACCATGGGGTCCTTGCTGAACACTGAAGCTTTCTTT. The encoded protein is CASTMGSLLNTEAFF.

The J gene is TRBJ1-4, the V gene TRBV30; maybe TRBD1 (6 bases). This CDR3 comprises 15 residues. Germline CDR1 is GTSNPN and CDR2 is SVGIG (reference sequence). V lost 0 bases to trimming and J lost 8 bases, with 16 bases between them. CDR3 bases: TGTGCCTGGAGTGTACCTCAGGGGTTTGGCGAAAAACTGTTTTTT. This encodes CAWSVPQGFGEKLFF.

This clone came up once. The chain carries TRBV4-2 and TRBJ2-3; 14 bases are shared with TRBD2. V was clipped by 4 bases and J by 5 bases; unmatched bases: 2. Germline V CDR1 and CDR2: LGHNA, YNFKEQ. The CDR3 is made up of 15 amino acids. The CDR3 DNA reads TGTGCCAGCAGCCCGACTAGCGGGGGGGTAGATACGCAGTATTTT. Amino acid sequence: CASSPTSGGVDTQYF.

The rearrangement links TRBV3-1 (or the pseudogene TRBV3-2) to TRBJ2-3; D remains ambiguous. This CDR3 is built from 11 residues. Trimming cost V 5 bases and J 3 bases, with 3 bases left between them. The germline CDR1 and CDR2 sequences are LGHDT and YNNKEL (reference sequence). The CDR3 DNA reads TGTGCCAGCAGCATTACAGATACGCAGTATTTT. The encoded protein is CASSITDTQYF.

The chain combines TRBV29-1 with TRBJ2-7; 7 bases are a match to TRBD1. V lost 3 bases, J lost 0 bases, and 11 bases stayed unmatched. Germline CDR1 is SQVTM and CDR2 is ANQGSEA. This CDR3 region has 16 residues. The CDR3 sequence is CSVDSPEGADSYEQYF. The CDR3 bases are TGCAGCGTTGATTCCCCAGAGGGGGCGGACTCCTACGAGCAGTACTTC.

Concerning this clone itself: The identical CDR3 is also encoded by other nucleotide sequences in the sample. The chain joins TRBV5-4 to TRBJ2-3, with 7 positions matching TRBD2. The CDR3 runs 13 residues. The V segment lost 4 bases and the J segment 2 bases; nucleotides outside the gene matches: 1. Germline-derived CDR1 and CDR2 are SGHNT and YYREEE (reference sequence). DNA of the CDR3: TGTGCCAGCAGCCGGGACTACACAGATACGCAGTATTTT. Amino acid sequence: CASSRDYTDTQYF.

This sequence joins TRBV30 and TRBJ1-6; D uncertain. The CDR3 contains 13 residues. The germline V gene encodes CDR1 GTSNPN and CDR2 SVGIG (reference sequence). V lost 1 base and J lost 9, with 10 bases in between. The CDR3 protein is CAWSGPKGSPLHF. The CDR3 region has the DNA TGTGCCTGGAGTGGACCTAAAGGTTCACCCCTCCACTTT.

This chain joins TRBV19 and TRBJ2-7; a weak D match, TRBD2 (8 bases). CDR3 length: 15 residues. V lost 1 base and J 4 bases, leaving 14 bases between the germline ends. Per germline, CDR1 LNHDA and CDR2 SQIVND (reference sequence). CDR3 protein: CASSIAGGTEYEQYF. DNA for the CDR3: TGTGCCAGTAGTATAGCGGGGGGGACAGAATACGAGCAGTACTTC. Variable domain in full (rest from reference TRBV19 and TRBJ2-7): DGGITQSPKYLFRKEGQNVTLSCEQNLNHDAMYWYRQDPGQGLRLIYYSQIVNDFQKGDIAEGYSVSREKKESFPLTVTSAQKNPTAFYLCASSIAGGTEYEQYFGPGTRLTVT.

The chain has TRBV4-1 and TRBJ2-3; 9 bases map to TRBD2. This CDR3 region has 16 residues. Trimming cost V 0 bases and J 10 bases; bases outside gene matches: 11. Germline loops: CDR1 MGHRA, CDR2 YSYEKL. The CDR3 loop reads CASSQDGGLASLPQYF. Here the CDR3 DNA reads TGCGCCAGCAGCCAAGATGGAGGACTAGCGTCTCTGCCGCAGTATTTT.

This chain joins TRBV18 and TRBJ2-2; the D call may be TRBD1 or TRBD2 (5 bases each). This CDR3 contains 17 residues. The V end was cut by 6 bases, the J end by 0 bases, with 17 bases between. CDR1 and CDR2 from the germline V gene are KGHSH and LQKENI. CDR3 loop: CASSPRGPRANTGELFF. CDR3 bases: TGTGCCAGCTCCCCCCGGGGCCCCCGTGCGAACACCGGGGAGCTGTTTTTT.

As concerns this clone: At the DNA level, this CDR3 is encoded by other sequences in the same sample as well. The chain uses TRBV15 and TRBJ1-3, with 8 nucleotides matching TRBD1. This CDR3 contains 15 residues. Germline assignment: CDR1 LNHNV and CDR2 YYDKDF (reference sequence). V lost 0 bases, J lost 2 bases, and 0 bases stayed unmatched. Here the CDR3 DNA reads TGTGCCACCAGCAGAGACAGGGGGCCTGGAAACACCATATATTTT. Protein sequence: CATSRDRGPGNTIYF.

The V gene is TRBV7-9, the J gene TRBJ1-1; no clear D gene. Trimming pared 6 bases from V and 1 base from J, leaving 9 bases between. Looked up from germline, CDR1 is SEHNR and CDR2 is FQNEAQ (reference sequence). The CDR3 is 13 residues long. The CDR3 protein is CASRLGRNTEAFF. CDR3 sequence (DNA): TGTGCCAGCAGACTCGGCAGGAACACTGAAGCTTTCTTT.

The chain has TRBV7-2 and TRBJ2-1, with a weak D call TRBD1 (5 bases). The germline V gene has CDR1 SGHTA and CDR2 FQGNSA. V gave up 5 bases and J gave up 8 bases, with 16 bases separating them. The CDR3 is 14 residues long. In DNA form, the CDR3 reads TGTGCCAGCAGCGCACAGTATGACAGCGATGAGCAGTTCTTC. As protein: CASSAQYDSDEQFF.

This clone is a singleton in its sample. The J gene is TRBJ1-2, the V gene TRBV18; D unresolved. The CDR3 is 14 residues long. Germline CDR1 KGHSH, CDR2 LQKENI. V lost 2 bases, J lost 2 bases, and 9 bases lay in between. The CDR3 coding sequence is TGTGCCAGCTCACCAGTCGTTGAGAACTATGGCTACACCTTC. Translated: CASSPVVENYGYTF.

The rearrangement joins TRBV21-1 to TRBJ2-5; the table's D call, TRBD2, has no DNA check behind it. TRBV21-1 is assigned pseudogene status. This CDR3 is 19 amino acids long. CDR3 DNA: TGTGCCAGCAGCAAAGAAGGTACTAGCGGGAGTGTAGGCGGGGAGACCCAGTACTTC. It yields the protein CASSKEGTSGSVGGETQYF.

The chain combines TRBV27 with TRBJ1-2; D gene ambiguous. V dropped 2 bases and J dropped 1 base, with 11 bases sitting between them. From germline, CDR1 is MNHEY and CDR2 SMNVEV (reference sequence). This CDR3 spans 15 amino acids. The CDR3 here is CASSLNGNINYGYTF. CDR3 bases: TGTGCCAGCAGTTTAAACGGGAATATTAACTATGGCTACACCTTC.

This chain links TRBV3-1 (or the pseudogene TRBV3-2) with TRBJ2-5; D is perhaps TRBD1 or TRBD2 (5 bases each). Between the trimmed V and J ends, which lost 5 bases and 1 base, there was a span of 14 bases. Per germline, CDR1 LGHDT and CDR2 YNNKEL (reference sequence). The CDR3 has 15 amino acids. The DNA of the CDR3 is TGTGCCAGCAGCGTTCCCGCCGGGGCCCAAGAGACCCAGTACTTC. Its protein is CASSVPAGAQETQYF.

The chain combines TRBV2 with TRBJ2-7; weak D call: TRBD2 (5 bases). The CDR3 totals 14 residues. Germline V lookup: CDR1 SNHLY, CDR2 FYNNEI. V lost 6 bases, J lost 4 bases, and 16 bases lay in between. CDR3: CASSPKTDLYEQYF. The CDR3 bases are TGTGCCAGCAGCCCAAAGACGGACTTATACGAGCAGTACTTC.

V and J are TRBV6-5 and TRBJ1-1; 7 bases match TRBD1. The germline V gene encodes CDR1 MNHEY and CDR2 SVGAGI. The CDR3 runs 14 residues. The trim removed 7 bases at V and 4 bases at J, leaving 9 bases unmatched. CDR3 protein: CASTPTGRVTEAFF. In DNA form, the CDR3 reads TGTGCCAGCACCCCGACAGGGAGGGTCACTGAAGCTTTCTTT.